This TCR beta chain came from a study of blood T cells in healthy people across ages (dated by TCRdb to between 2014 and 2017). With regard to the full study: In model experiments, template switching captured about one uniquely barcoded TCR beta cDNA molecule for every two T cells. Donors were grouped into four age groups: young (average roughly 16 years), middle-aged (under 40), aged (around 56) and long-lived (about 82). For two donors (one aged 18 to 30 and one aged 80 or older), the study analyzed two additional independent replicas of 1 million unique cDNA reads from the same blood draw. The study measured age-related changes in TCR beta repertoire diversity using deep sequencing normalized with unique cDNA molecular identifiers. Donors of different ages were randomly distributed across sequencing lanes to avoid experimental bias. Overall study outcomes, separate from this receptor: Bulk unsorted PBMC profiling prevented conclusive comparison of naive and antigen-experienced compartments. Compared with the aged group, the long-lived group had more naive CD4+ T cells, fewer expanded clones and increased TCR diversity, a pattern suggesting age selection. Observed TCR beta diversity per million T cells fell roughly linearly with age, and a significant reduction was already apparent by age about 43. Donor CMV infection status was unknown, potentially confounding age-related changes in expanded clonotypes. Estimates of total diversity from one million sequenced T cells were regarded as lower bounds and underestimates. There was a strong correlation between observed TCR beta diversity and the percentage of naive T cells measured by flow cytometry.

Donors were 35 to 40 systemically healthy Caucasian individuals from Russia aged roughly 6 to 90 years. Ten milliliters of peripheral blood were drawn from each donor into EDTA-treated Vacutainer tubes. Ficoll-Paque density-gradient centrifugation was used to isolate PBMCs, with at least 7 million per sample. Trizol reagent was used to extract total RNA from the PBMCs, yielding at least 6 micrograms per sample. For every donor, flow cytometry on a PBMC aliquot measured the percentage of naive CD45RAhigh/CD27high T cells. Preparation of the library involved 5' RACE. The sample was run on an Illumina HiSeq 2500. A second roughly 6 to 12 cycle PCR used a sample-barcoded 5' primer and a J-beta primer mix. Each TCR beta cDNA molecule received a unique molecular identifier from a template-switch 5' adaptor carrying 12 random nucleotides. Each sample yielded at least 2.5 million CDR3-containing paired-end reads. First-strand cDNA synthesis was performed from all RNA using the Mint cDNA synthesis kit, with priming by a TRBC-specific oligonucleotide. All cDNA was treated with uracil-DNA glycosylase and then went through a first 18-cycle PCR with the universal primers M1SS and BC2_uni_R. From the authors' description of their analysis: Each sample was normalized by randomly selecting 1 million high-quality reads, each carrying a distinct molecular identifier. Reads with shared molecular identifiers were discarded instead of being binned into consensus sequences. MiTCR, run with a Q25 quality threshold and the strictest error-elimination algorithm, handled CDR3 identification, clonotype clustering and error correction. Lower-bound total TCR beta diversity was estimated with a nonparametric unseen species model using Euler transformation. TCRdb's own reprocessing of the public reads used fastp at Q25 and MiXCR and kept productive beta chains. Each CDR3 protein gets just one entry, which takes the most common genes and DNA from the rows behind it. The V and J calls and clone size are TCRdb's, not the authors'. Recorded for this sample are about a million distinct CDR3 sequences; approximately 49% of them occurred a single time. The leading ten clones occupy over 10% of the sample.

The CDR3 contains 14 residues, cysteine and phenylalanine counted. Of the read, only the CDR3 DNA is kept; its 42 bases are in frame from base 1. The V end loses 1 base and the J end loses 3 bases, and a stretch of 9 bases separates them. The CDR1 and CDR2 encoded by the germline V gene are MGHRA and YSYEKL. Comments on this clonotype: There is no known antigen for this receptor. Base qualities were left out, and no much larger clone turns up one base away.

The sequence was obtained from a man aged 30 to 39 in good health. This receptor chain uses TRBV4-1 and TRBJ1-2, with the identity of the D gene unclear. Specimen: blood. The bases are TGCGCCAGCAGCCAAGTGCCGGGCGACTATGGCTACACCTTC. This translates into CASSQVPGDYGYTF.